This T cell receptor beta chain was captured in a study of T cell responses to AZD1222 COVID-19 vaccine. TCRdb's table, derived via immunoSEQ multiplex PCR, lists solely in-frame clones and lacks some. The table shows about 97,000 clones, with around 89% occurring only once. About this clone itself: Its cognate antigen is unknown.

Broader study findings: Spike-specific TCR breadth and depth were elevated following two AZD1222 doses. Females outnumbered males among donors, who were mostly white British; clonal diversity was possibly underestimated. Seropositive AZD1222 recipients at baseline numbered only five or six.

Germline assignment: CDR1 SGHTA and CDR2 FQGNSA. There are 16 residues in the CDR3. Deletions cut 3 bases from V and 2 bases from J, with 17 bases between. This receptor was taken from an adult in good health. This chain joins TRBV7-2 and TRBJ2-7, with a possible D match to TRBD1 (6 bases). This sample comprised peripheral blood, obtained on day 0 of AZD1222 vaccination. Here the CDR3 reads CASSFIGGRAAYEQYF. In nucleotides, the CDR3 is TGTGCCAGCAGCTTTATTGGGGGCAGGGCGGCCTACGAGCAGTACTTC.